The 28 T cell receptor beta chains below were found in one sample sequenced in a study of CD4 T cells in relation to SARS-CoV-2 and coronaviruses listed by TCRdb under 2021. Libraries were prepared through the immunoSEQ multiplex PCR assay. The clones in this table, taken by TCRdb from immuneACCESS, are in-frame only. Not every clone is retained; where verified, under half of the shortfall comes from an unresolved V gene, and the cause of the rest is unknown. The sample table contains over 35,000 clones; only one count was recorded for more than 60% of them. The ten largest account for about 20% of the sample. Their recognized antigens are unknown. Sequencing was performed on memory CD4+ T cells from PBMCs, cultured in vitro. Reading the label with the study, this specimen's cell subset or site is: memory (non-naive) CD4+ T cells. Receptor source: an adult with COVID-19.

The rearrangement joins TRBV7-9 to TRBJ1-2, with D tentatively TRBD1 (5 bases). CDR3 size: 14 residues. The germline CDR1 and CDR2 sequences are SEHNR and FQNEAQ (reference sequence). The ends were cut back, 3 bases at V and 5 bases at J, with 13 bases in the middle. Here the CDR3 reads CASSFQGEGYGYTF. The CDR3, as DNA: TGTGCCAGCAGCTTTCAGGGTGAGGGATATGGCTACACCTTC.

The chain is built from TRBV4-1 and TRBJ1-3; D might be TRBD1 (5 bases). V lost 0 bases, J lost 0 bases, and 12 bases lay in between. Germline assignment: CDR1 MGHRA and CDR2 YSYEKL. The CDR3 spans 17 residues. CDR3 nucleotide sequence: TGCGCCAGCAGCCAAGAACCAGGGAAGAACTCTGGAAACACCATATATTTT. It is translated as CASSQEPGKNSGNTIYF.

This chain uses TRBV19 with TRBJ2-5; perhaps D is TRBD1 or TRBD2 (5 bases each). This CDR3 is built from 18 residues. Per the germline V gene, CDR1 is LNHDA and CDR2 is SQIVND (reference sequence). With 6 bases removed from V and 1 base from J, the gap between germline ends came to 24 bases. The DNA for the CDR3 is TGTGCCAGTAGCTCCTGGGACCTCCCGGGTGGGGGCCAAGAGACCCAGTACTTC. Translated, it gives CASSSWDLPGGGQETQYF.

The chain joins TRBV3-1 (or the pseudogene TRBV3-2) to TRBJ1-5, with unresolved D. Trimming took 0 bases from V and 3 from J, leaving 9 bases between them. CDR3 length equals 15 residues. Germline CDR1 LGHDT, CDR2 YNNKEL (reference sequence). CDR3 DNA: TGTGCCAGCAGCCAAGAGAGTCAGGCCAATCAGCCCCAGCATTTT. It codes for CASSQESQANQPQHF.

CDR3 amino acids: CASSYLSGANVLTF. The CDR3 DNA follows: TGTGCCAGCAGTTACCTCTCTGGGGCCAACGTCCTGACTTTC. The chain carries TRBV6-2 or TRBV6-3 and TRBJ2-6; D remains ambiguous. This CDR3 is built from 14 residues. With 2 bases removed from V and 0 bases from J, the gap between germline ends came to 2 bases. The germline V gene encodes CDR1 MNHEY and CDR2 SVGEGT.

The V gene is TRBV28, the J gene TRBJ2-1; D is undetermined. This CDR3 has 12 amino acids. Trimming stripped 5 bases from V and 10 bases from J, with 12 bases between. Germline lookup yields CDR1 MDHEN and CDR2 SYDVKM. The CDR3 region is CASSLNIGEQFF. CDR3 DNA: TGTGCCAGCAGTCTCAACATAGGGGAGCAGTTCTTC.

A few counts support this clone. The V gene is TRBV7-3, the J gene TRBJ2-1; D tentatively fits TRBD1 or TRBD2 (5 bases each). The CDR3 is made up of 15 amino acids. V was pared by 4 bases and J by 6 bases, with 16 bases between. Per the germline V gene, CDR1 is SGHTA and CDR2 is FQGTGA. The CDR3 region is CASSSGPEGTNEQFF. The DNA of the CDR3 is TGTGCCAGCAGCTCGGGACCAGAGGGAACCAATGAGCAGTTCTTC. The variable domain in full, completed from reference TRBV7-3 and TRBJ2-1, reads GAGVSQTPSNKVTEKGKYVELRCDPISGHTALYWYRQSLGQGPEFLIYFQGTGAADDSGLPNDRFFAVRPEGSVSTLKIQRTERGDSAVYLCASSSGPEGTNEQFFGPGTRLTVL.

The chain is built from TRBV2 and TRBJ2-3, with 10 positions matching TRBD1. The CDR3 is 19 residues long. Trimming cost V 0 bases and J 5 bases; bases outside gene matches: 14. The germline CDR1 and CDR2 sequences are SNHLY and FYNNEI. The CDR3 DNA sequence: TGTGCCAGCAGTGAAGCGCTTGGTGTGGGGACAGGGGATTTAGATACGCAGTATTTT. Protein sequence: CASSEALGVGTGDLDTQYF.

J is TRBJ2-3 and V is TRBV7-6; 11 bases fit TRBD2. CDR3 length equals 15 residues. Per germline, CDR1 SGHVS and CDR2 FNYEAQ. With V trimmed by 4 bases and J by 1 base, 1 base remained unmatched. The CDR3 here is CASSSLAGGTDTQYF. The CDR3 DNA reads as TGTGCCAGCAGCTCACTAGCGGGGGGCACAGATACGCAGTATTTT.

CDR3 in DNA: TGTGCCAGCAGCAAGGACAGGACCACAGATACGCAGTATTTT. Translating gives CASSKDRTTDTQYF. This chain connects TRBV7-7 to TRBJ2-3; 7 nucleotides align to TRBD1. Looked up from germline, CDR1 is SSHAT and CDR2 is FNYEAQ (reference sequence). There are 14 residues in the CDR3. V lost 5 bases to trimming and J lost 2 bases; unmatched junction nucleotides: 4.

The gene calls are TRBV12-3 or TRBV12-4 and TRBJ1-1; D is ambiguous. V lost 6 bases, J lost 2 bases, and 7 bases lay in between. The CDR3 runs 12 residues. The CDR3 DNA sequence: TGTGCCAGCAGCTTAAGTAACACTGAAGCTTTCTTT. Protein sequence: CASSLSNTEAFF.

The chain carries TRBV6-5 and TRBJ1-2; TRBD1 might be the D (5 bases). The CDR3 is 13 amino acids. V lost 6 bases and J lost 8, with 16 bases in between. The germline CDR1 and CDR2 sequences are MNHEY and SVGAGI. CDR3 in amino acids: CASRGEGPRGYTF. The DNA for the CDR3 is TGTGCCAGCAGGGGAGAGGGGCCCCGAGGCTACACCTTC.

The rearrangement links TRBV27 to TRBJ2-7; 10 bases match TRBD2. This CDR3 has 15 residues. V dropped 4 bases and J dropped 2; count of bases not matched to a gene: 5. In germline, CDR1 is MNHEY, CDR2 SMNVEV (reference sequence). The DNA for the CDR3 is TGTGCCAGCAGTTCCCAGAGCGGGAGGGCCTACGAGCAGTACTTC. This encodes CASSSQSGRAYEQYF.

V is TRBV5-1 and J is TRBJ1-1, with D hard to call. Germline CDR1 reads SGHRS; CDR2 reads YFSETQ. V lost 0 bases and J 0 bases, leaving 12 bases between the germline ends. The CDR3 is 16 residues long. The CDR3 DNA sequence: TGCGCCAGCAGCTTGGAATTGGGCGGTATGAACACTGAAGCTTTCTTT. Translated: CASSLELGGMNTEAFF. Full variable domain (missing parts from reference TRBV5-1 and TRBJ1-1): KAGVTQTPRYLIKTRGQQVTLSCSPISGHRSVSWYQQTPGQGLQFLFEYFSETQRNKGNFPGRFSGRQFSNSRSEMNVSTLELGDSALYLCASSLELGGMNTEAFFGQGTRLTVV.

The CDR3 region is CASSQDTYEQYF. CDR3 bases: TGTGCCAGCAGCCAAGACACCTACGAGCAGTACTTC. The V gene is TRBV4-2, the J gene TRBJ2-7, with unresolved D. The germline CDR1 and CDR2 sequences are LGHNA and YNFKEQ. This CDR3 is 12 amino acids long. The V and J ends lost 0 bases and 2 bases respectively, with 2 bases between them.

CDR3 amino acids: CAIKGSDRAPEQYF. CDR3 DNA sequence: TGTGCCATCAAGGGTTCCGACAGGGCACCCGAGCAGTACTTC. The V gene is TRBV10-3, the J gene TRBJ2-7, with 7 bases matching TRBD1. The CDR3 sequence is 14 residues long. CDR1 ENHRY and CDR2 SYGVKD come from the germline V gene. Trimming at V came to 7 bases and at J to 6 bases, leaving 12 bases not matched to a gene.

This clone was seen a few times. A junction end diverges from the germline sequence, so it may reflect a read error. The CDR3 region is CASSLGRSGTGELFF. The CDR3 DNA reads TGTGCTAGCAGCTTAGGACGATCGGGCACCGGGGAGCTGTTTTTT. The chain couples TRBV7-7 to TRBJ2-2; D call uncertain. This CDR3 has 15 amino acids. Germline values: CDR1 SSHAT, CDR2 FNYEAQ (reference sequence). The full variable domain, its missing parts supplied by reference TRBV7-7 and TRBJ2-2, is GAGVSQSPRYKVTKRGQDVTLRCDPISSHATLYWYQQALGQGPEFLTYFNYEAQPDKSGLPSDRFSAERPEGSISTLTIQRTEQRDSAMYRCASSLGRSGTGELFFGEGSRLTVL.

V usage is TRBV3-1 (or the pseudogene TRBV3-2) and J usage is TRBJ2-5, with D perhaps TRBD1 or TRBD2 (5 bases each). This CDR3 has 16 residues. Germline CDR1 is LGHDT and CDR2 is YNNKEL (reference sequence). The V and J ends lost 0 bases and 5 bases respectively, with 16 bases between them. This CDR3 is CASSQDPTRGSETQYF. The CDR3 region has the DNA TGTGCCAGCAGCCAAGATCCAACGAGGGGCTCGGAGACCCAGTACTTC.

The chain links TRBV7-8 to TRBJ1-1, with D unclear. Germline CDR1 SGHVS, CDR2 FQNEAQ. V was clipped by 5 bases and J by 7 bases, with 17 bases between them. The CDR3 is 14 amino acids. For the CDR3, the DNA is TGTGCCAGCAGCGGCCGTCCTTTAGCAAGTGAAGCTTTCTTT. This translates into CASSGRPLASEAFF.

The chain employs TRBV6-5 and TRBJ1-1, with no clear D. CDR3 size: 12 residues. Germline values: CDR1 MNHEY, CDR2 SVGAGI. Trimming removed 8 bases from V and 0 bases from J, with 7 bases in between. The DNA of the CDR3 is TGTGCCAGCTCCAGGCTGAACACTGAAGCTTTCTTT. Residues: CASSRLNTEAFF.

The chain is built from TRBV19 and TRBJ2-1; tentative D call: TRBD1 (6 bases). CDR1 and CDR2 (germline): LNHDA, SQIVND (reference sequence). This CDR3 contains 15 residues. The V end lost 3 bases, the J end lost 6 bases, and 15 bases lay between the germline ends. CDR3 sequence reads: CASSIGRGIRNEQFF. The CDR3 DNA follows: TGTGCCAGTAGTATTGGCAGGGGAATTCGCAATGAGCAGTTCTTC.

CDR3 region: CASSAGESGYTF. As DNA, the CDR3 is TGTGCCAGCAGTGCAGGGGAGTCTGGCTACACCTTC. The chain combines TRBV2 with TRBJ1-2, with D tentatively TRBD1 (6 bases). Germline values: CDR1 SNHLY, CDR2 FYNNEI. CDR3 length: 12 amino acids. The ends were cut back, 4 bases at V and 7 bases at J, with 10 bases in the middle.

This chain connects TRBV6-6 to TRBJ1-1, with D hard to call. Germline lookup yields CDR1 MNHNY and CDR2 SVGAGI (reference sequence). The CDR3 has 13 amino acids. The germline V and J ends were trimmed by 2 bases and 1 base, with 5 bases remaining between them. CDR3 coding DNA: TGTGCCAGCAGTTACGTCCCGAACACTGAAGCTTTCTTT. Protein product: CASSYVPNTEAFF.

In this sample, this clone turned up a few times. V usage is TRBV6-5 and J usage is TRBJ2-3, with a tentative D call TRBD2 (6 bases). In germline, CDR1 is MNHEY, CDR2 SVGAGI. The CDR3 is 15 amino acids. V was trimmed by 4 bases and J by 0 bases, leaving 11 bases between them. The CDR3: CASSFSGTSTDTQYF. In nucleotides, the CDR3 is TGTGCCAGCAGTTTTAGCGGAACTAGCACAGATACGCAGTATTTT.

The chain carries TRBV5-6 and TRBJ2-7; D might be TRBD2 (5 bases). In germline, CDR1 is SGHDT, CDR2 YYEEEE. The V gene lost 0 bases and the J gene lost 1 base, with 11 bases spanning the gap. The CDR3 is 15 amino acids. DNA for the CDR3: TGTGCCAGCAGCTTGGGAACTAGTCGGTCCTACGAGCAGTACTTC. Translating gives CASSLGTSRSYEQYF.

The V call is TRBV29-1, the J call TRBJ2-1; the match to TRBD1 covers 7 bases. J gave up 8 bases and V 7 bases, and 5 bases lay outside the gene matches. CDR3 length equals 11 residues. CDR1 is SQVTM, CDR2 ANQGSEA, per germline. DNA for the CDR3: TGCAGCGCCTCGAGGGGGCATGAGCAGTTCTTC. Amino acids: CSASRGHEQFF.

The J gene is TRBJ1-5, the V gene TRBV30; 9 bases fit TRBD1. Germline V gives CDR1 GTSNPN, CDR2 SVGIG (reference sequence). J was trimmed by 6 bases and V by 2 bases; bases with no gene match: 5. This CDR3 region has 14 residues. The CDR3 sequence is CAWSPGTGFQPQHF. The CDR3 DNA sequence: TGTGCCTGGAGTCCCGGGACAGGGTTTCAGCCCCAGCATTTT.

This clone came up once. The rearrangement uses TRBV7-2 and TRBJ1-1; D remains ambiguous. The germline V and J ends were trimmed by 2 bases and 2 bases, with 9 bases remaining between them. The CDR3 covers 14 residues. Per the germline V gene, CDR1 is SGHTA and CDR2 is FQGNSA. CDR3 nucleotide sequence: TGTGCCAGCAGCTTACAAGGTTATAACACTGAAGCTTTCTTT. Protein: CASSLQGYNTEAFF.